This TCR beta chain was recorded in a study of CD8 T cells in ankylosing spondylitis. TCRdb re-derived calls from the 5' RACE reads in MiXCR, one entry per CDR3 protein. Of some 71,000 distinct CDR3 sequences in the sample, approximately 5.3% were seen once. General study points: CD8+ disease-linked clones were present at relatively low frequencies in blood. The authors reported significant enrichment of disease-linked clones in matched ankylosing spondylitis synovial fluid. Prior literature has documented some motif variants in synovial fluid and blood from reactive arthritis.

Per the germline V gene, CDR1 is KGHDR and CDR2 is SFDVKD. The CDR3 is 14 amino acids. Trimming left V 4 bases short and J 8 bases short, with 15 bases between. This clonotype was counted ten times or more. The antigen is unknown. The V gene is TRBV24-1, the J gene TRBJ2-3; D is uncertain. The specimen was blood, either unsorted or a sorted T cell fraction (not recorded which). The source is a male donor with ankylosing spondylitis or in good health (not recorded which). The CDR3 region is CATSDGPLWGTQYF. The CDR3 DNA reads TGTGCCACCAGTGACGGCCCCCTGTGGGGTACGCAGTATTTT.